This is a list of T cell receptor beta chains from one sample in a study of PD-1 blockade in classical Hodgkin lymphoma. Assay used: immunoSEQ multiplex PCR; TCRdb lists only in-frame clones, some missing. The repertoire holds 20,000 to 30,000 clones, with about 67% as singletons. Source: peripheral blood mononuclear cells (PBMCs), taken before the second cycle of nivolumab. The receptors were gathered from a human donor with classical Hodgkin lymphoma. CDR3s leave out the opening cysteine and the closing phenylalanine or tryptophan. Fields, in order: CDR3 protein, V gene, J gene.

CDR3 protein: ASSDPSTEAF; V gene: TRBV10-2; J gene: TRBJ1-1
CDR3 protein: ACDFGANGARQY; V gene: TRBV30; J gene: TRBJ2-7
CDR3 protein: ASRVTGHFYTGELF; V gene: TRBV7-2; J gene: TRBJ2-2
CDR3 protein: ASSYSIEREQF; V gene: TRBV6-5; J gene: TRBJ2-1
CDR3 protein: ASSKRQGTRPNYGYT; V gene: TRBV21-1; J gene: TRBJ1-2
CDR3 protein: ASSYDSSNQPQH; V gene: TRBV27; J gene: TRBJ1-5
CDR3 protein: ASSVGGLSSYNSPLH; V gene: TRBV9; J gene: TRBJ1-6
CDR3 protein: ASSLDRDYGYT; V gene: TRBV7-2; J gene: TRBJ1-2
CDR3 protein: ASPPDPAHFTDTQY; V gene: TRBV19; J gene: TRBJ2-3
CDR3 protein: ASRGGSNQPQH; V gene: TRBV6-5; J gene: TRBJ1-5
CDR3 protein: ASSPSGNTIY; V gene: TRBV19; J gene: TRBJ1-3
CDR3 protein: ASSLTARTDTQY; V gene: TRBV7-9; J gene: TRBJ2-3
CDR3 protein: ASSSRDRSSYEQY; V gene: TRBV21-1; J gene: TRBJ2-7
CDR3 protein: ASSLWGQLVNYGYT; V gene: TRBV28; J gene: TRBJ1-2
CDR3 protein: ASRLRDVTDTQY; V gene: TRBV7-2; J gene: TRBJ2-3
CDR3 protein: ASSVGAGLSYEQY; V gene: TRBV9; J gene: TRBJ2-7
CDR3 protein: ASSVDPLAGGAGEQF; V gene: TRBV9; J gene: TRBJ2-1
CDR3 protein: AWGLGGSGNTIY; V gene: TRBV30; J gene: TRBJ1-3
CDR3 protein: ASSSTYGTAQAF; V gene: TRBV7-9; J gene: TRBJ1-1
CDR3 protein: ASSYRRTNEKLF; V gene: TRBV6-6; J gene: TRBJ1-4
CDR3 protein: ASSQDGATGYYEQY; V gene: TRBV4-1; J gene: TRBJ2-7
CDR3 protein: ASSVGGGFTQY; V gene: TRBV9; J gene: TRBJ2-3
CDR3 protein: ASSLLKGDIQY; V gene: TRBV7-2; J gene: TRBJ2-4
CDR3 protein: ASSVAGNTEAF; V gene: TRBV9; J gene: TRBJ1-1
CDR3 protein: ASSQDRGTLNYGYT; V gene: TRBV4-1; J gene: TRBJ1-2
CDR3 protein: ATTRGLKEQY; V gene: TRBV6-1; J gene: TRBJ2-7
CDR3 protein: ASSLGTSGGADTQY; V gene: TRBV11-3; J gene: TRBJ2-3
CDR3 protein: ASSYTGGAEAF; V gene: TRBV11-2; J gene: TRBJ1-1
CDR3 protein: AWTQGYYGYT; V gene: TRBV30; J gene: TRBJ1-2
CDR3 protein: ASSTDLNTGELF; V gene: TRBV11-2; J gene: TRBJ2-2
CDR3 protein: ASAWEDSYNEQF; V gene: TRBV7-2; J gene: TRBJ2-1
CDR3 protein: ASGKRVQETQY; V gene: TRBV19; J gene: TRBJ2-5
CDR3 protein: ASRPQGWSSYEQY; V gene: TRBV28; J gene: TRBJ2-7
CDR3 protein: ASSSPRGDTGELF; V gene: TRBV27; J gene: TRBJ2-2
CDR3 protein: ASSLPSGLALDEQF; V gene: TRBV5-1; J gene: TRBJ2-1
CDR3 protein: ASSEYEPQH; V gene: TRBV6-1; J gene: TRBJ1-5
CDR3 protein: ASLSGVGLGYT; V gene: TRBV28; J gene: TRBJ1-2
CDR3 protein: ASSSIVAANIQY; V gene: TRBV6-5; J gene: TRBJ2-4
CDR3 protein: ASSDGEGLDRGLYEQY; V gene: TRBV6-1; J gene: TRBJ2-7
CDR3 protein: ASSVGGGDGRETQY; V gene: TRBV9; J gene: TRBJ2-5